The next 2 T cell receptor beta chains were all read from a single sample in a study of CD8 T cells in ankylosing spondylitis. TCRdb processed the 5' RACE reads anew with MiXCR; each CDR3 protein has one entry. The sample yields 84,000 or so distinct CDR3 sequences, about 27% seen once. The specimen was blood, either unsorted or a sorted T cell fraction (not recorded which). These receptors were collected from a male donor with ankylosing spondylitis or in good health (not recorded which).

This clonotype came up a few times. The chain uses TRBV7-8 and TRBJ1-1; the D gene is possibly TRBD1 (5 bases). V lost 4 bases, J lost 1 base, and 10 bases lay in between. Germline V gene sequence: CDR1 SGHVS, CDR2 FQNEAQ. The CDR3 has 14 amino acids. CDR3 region: CASSYRDSNTEAFF. For the CDR3, the DNA is TGTGCCAGCAGCTACCGGGACTCGAACACTGAAGCTTTCTTT.

The rearrangement uses TRBV6-5 and TRBJ2-3, with D uncertain. CDR3 length equals 13 residues. With 2 bases removed from V and 3 bases from J, the gap between germline ends came to 6 bases. CDR1 and CDR2 from the germline V gene are MNHEY and SVGAGI. CDR3 loop: CASSYLLTDTQYF. The CDR3 DNA reads TGTGCCAGCAGTTACCTTCTAACAGATACGCAGTATTTT.